These 22 T cell receptor beta chains were sequenced from one sample in a study of T cells in localized non-small cell lung cancer. Data came from immunoSEQ multiplex PCR; TCRdb stores just in-frame clones and leaves some out. The repertoire holds thousands of clones, roughly 25% seen once, with 11% in the top ten. The sample consisted of normal lung tissue next to the tumor, taken before any cancer treatment. These TCRs come from a woman aged 35 to 70 with stage I lung adenocarcinoma.

The V gene is TRBV28, the J gene TRBJ1-2, with D possibly TRBD1 on 6 matching bases. Germline-derived CDR1 and CDR2 are MDHEN and SYDVKM. Deletions cut 1 base from V and 8 bases from J, with 11 bases between. The CDR3 has 13 amino acids. The CDR3 loop reads CASSLSGARGYTF. CDR3 coding DNA: TGTGCCAGCAGTTTATCGGGGGCGCGGGGCTACACCTTC.

This clone was detected a few times. The V gene is TRBV7-6, the J gene TRBJ1-6; 7 bases align to TRBD1. The CDR3 has 14 amino acids. V was pared by 5 bases and J by 7 bases, with 5 bases of the junction left unmatched. Germline CDR1 reads SGHVS; CDR2 reads FNYEAQ. The chain's CDR3 is CASSGQAPNSPLHF. CDR3 bases: TGTGCCAGCAGCGGACAGGCCCCGAATTCACCCCTCCACTTT.

There are a few counts of this clone. CDR3 nucleotide sequence: TGTGCCAGCAGGCCGAGCGGGGTCACCGGGGAGCTGTTTTTT. Protein sequence: CASRPSGVTGELFF. The V gene is TRBV11-3, the J gene TRBJ2-2; 7 positions agree with TRBD2. With V trimmed by 6 bases and J by 4 bases, 5 bases remained unmatched. Germline V gene data show CDR1 as SGHNT and CDR2 as YENEEA. CDR3 length: 14 amino acids.

V gene TRBV11-3 combines with J gene TRBJ2-1; D gene unclear. V lost 3 bases, J lost 0 bases, and 9 bases lay in between. Looked up from germline, CDR1 is SGHNT and CDR2 is YENEEA. There are 15 residues in the CDR3. In DNA, the CDR3 is TGTGCCAGCAGCTTTTTTTATAGCTCCTACAATGAGCAGTTCTTC. Its translation is CASSFFYSSYNEQFF.

This sequence joins TRBV6-8 and TRBJ1-4; TRBD1 might be the D (6 bases). The germline V gene has CDR1 MNHGY and CDR2 SAAAGT. The CDR3 loop spans 15 amino acids. The V and J ends lost 6 bases and 3 bases respectively, with 14 bases between them. CDR3 sequence (DNA): TGTGCCAGCAGAGAATCAGGGGTGGCTAATGAAAAACTGTTTTTT. This gives the protein CASRESGVANEKLFF.

In this sample, this clone turned up a few times. The chain links TRBV6-8 to TRBJ1-5, with D tentatively TRBD1 (5 bases). Looked up from germline, CDR1 is MNHGY and CDR2 is SAAAGT. Trimming took off 5 bases at V and 0 bases at J, with 11 bases between the two ends. This CDR3 is 15 amino acids long. The CDR3 DNA is TGTGCCAGCAGTGCGGCAGGGTTTAGCAATCAGCCCCAGCATTTT. The encoded protein is CASSAAGFSNQPQHF.

The chain uses TRBV19 and TRBJ1-1; no reliable D call. Germline V gene lookup returns CDR1 LNHDA and CDR2 SQIVND (reference sequence). There are 13 residues in the CDR3. Deletions cut 4 bases from V and 1 base from J, with 7 bases between. CDR3 DNA sequence: TGTGCCAGTAGTAGTCAGAAGAACACTGAAGCTTTCTTT. It yields the protein CASSSQKNTEAFF.

The chain couples TRBV5-1 to TRBJ2-1, with TRBD1 matching 10 bases. The CDR3 totals 15 residues. Trimming at V came to 4 bases and at J to 5 bases, leaving 6 bases not matched to a gene. Germline CDR1 reads SGHRS; CDR2 reads YFSETQ. For the CDR3, the DNA is TGCGCCAGCAGCCCGGGACAGGGGAGGGACAATGAGCAGTTCTTC. It codes for CASSPGQGRDNEQFF.

This chain uses TRBV10-3 with TRBJ1-2, with TRBD1 as a possible D gene (5 bases). The V gene lost 0 bases and the J gene lost 4 bases, with 12 bases spanning the gap. Germline lookup yields CDR1 ENHRY and CDR2 SYGVKD. This CDR3 comprises 15 residues. The CDR3 sequence is CAISESEGLSYGYTF. For the CDR3, the DNA is TGTGCCATCAGTGAGTCGGAGGGGTTGAGCTATGGCTACACCTTC.

This clone is deemed medium-sized. The J gene is TRBJ2-7, the V gene TRBV11-3, with TRBD2 matching 7 bases. The CDR3 sequence is 20 residues long. Unmatched junction bases numbered 25, after V lost 2 bases and J lost 6 bases. Germline CDR1 and CDR2: SGHNT and YENEEA. The CDR3 loop is CASSLKGAYTSVVRGVEQYF. The CDR3 DNA sequence: TGTGCCAGCAGCTTAAAAGGGGCTTACACTAGCGTTGTACGAGGGGTCGAGCAGTACTTC.

The V gene is TRBV6-1, the J gene TRBJ1-5; D call uncertain. Germline CDR1 MNHNS, CDR2 SASEGT. Trimming stripped 2 bases from V and 4 bases from J, with 9 bases between. The CDR3 loop spans 14 amino acids. CDR3 sequence (DNA): TGTGCCAGCAGTGAAAGTGGGGTAAATCAGCCCCAGCATTTT. It specifies CASSESGVNQPQHF.

This clone came up a few times. CDR3 amino acids: CAITVGENGYTF. CDR3 bases: TGTGCCATCACAGTAGGGGAAAATGGCTACACCTTC. This chain links TRBV6-8 with TRBJ1-2; TRBD1 is a possible D gene (5 bases). With 10 bases removed from V and 6 bases from J, the gap between germline ends came to 15 bases. Germline CDR1 is MNHGY and CDR2 is SAAAGT. CDR3 length equals 12 residues.

The J gene is TRBJ2-2, the V gene TRBV5-1, with 7 bases that match TRBD1. CDR3 length: 15 amino acids. Germline V gene lookup returns CDR1 SGHRS and CDR2 YFSETQ. The J segment lost 3 bases and the V segment lost 6 bases, leaving 8 bases of the junction unmatched. CDR3 region: CASNPGQRYTGELFF. The CDR3 DNA sequence: TGCGCCAGCAACCCGGGACAGCGTTACACCGGGGAGCTGTTTTTT.

This clone showed up just a few times. Other DNA sequences in the sample encode the same CDR3. V and J are TRBV28 and TRBJ1-2; possible D gene TRBD1, 6 bases. CDR3 size: 12 residues. CDR1 is MDHEN, CDR2 SYDVKM, per germline. V shed 6 bases and J shed 5 bases, with 10 bases lying between them. CDR3 in DNA: TGTGCCAGCAGCCGAAGGGGGTATGGCTACACCTTC. It encodes CASSRRGYGYTF.

This clone was observed a few times. CDR3 region: CASRIADANTGELFF. CDR3 coding DNA: TGTGCCAGTAGGATCGCGGACGCGAACACCGGGGAGCTGTTTTTT. The J gene is TRBJ2-2, the V gene TRBV19, with D unclear. CDR3 size: 15 residues. In germline, CDR1 is LNHDA, CDR2 SQIVND (reference sequence). The V end lost 6 bases, the J end lost 0 bases, and 11 bases lay between the germline ends.

V gene TRBV5-1 combines with J gene TRBJ2-2; D is perhaps TRBD2 (7 bases). Germline values: CDR1 SGHRS, CDR2 YFSETQ. V shed 0 bases and J shed 5 bases, with 29 bases lying between them. This CDR3 comprises 21 residues. The CDR3: CASSLAAQTLLGGRRTGELFF. The CDR3 coding sequence is TGCGCCAGCAGCTTGGCCGCCCAGACTCTCCTCGGGGGGCGCCGTACCGGGGAGCTGTTTTTT.

J is TRBJ2-5 and V is TRBV11-3; possibly TRBD1 or TRBD2 for D (6 bases each). V dropped 5 bases and J dropped 5 bases, with 21 bases sitting between them. The CDR3 loop spans 16 amino acids. The germline CDR1 and CDR2 sequences are SGHNT and YENEEA. The CDR3 here is CASSPPGAGFSETQYF. DNA of the CDR3: TGTGCCAGCAGCCCCCCGGGGGCAGGGTTCAGCGAGACCCAGTACTTC.

This clone was seen a few times. This sequence joins TRBV18 and TRBJ1-1, with TRBD1 as a possible D gene (6 bases). Germline CDR1 and CDR2: KGHSH and LQKENI. The V end lost 6 bases, the J end lost 1 base, and 12 bases lay between the germline ends. The CDR3 is made up of 14 amino acids. The CDR3 spells CASSYRVWNTEAFF. The CDR3 DNA sequence: TGTGCCAGCTCGTACAGGGTGTGGAACACTGAAGCTTTCTTT.

The J gene is TRBJ2-2, the V gene TRBV11-3; D is perhaps TRBD2 (6 bases). The CDR3 has 15 amino acids. CDR1 SGHNT and CDR2 YENEEA come from the germline V gene. The V and J ends lost 2 bases and 5 bases respectively, with 12 bases between them. In DNA form, the CDR3 reads TGTGCCAGCAGCTTATGGGATCGGGAGACCGGGGAGCTGTTTTTT. This codes for CASSLWDRETGELFF.

V gene TRBV6-8 combines with J gene TRBJ2-6; D remains ambiguous. Per germline, CDR1 MNHGY and CDR2 SAAAGT. V was shortened by 5 bases and J by 2 bases, with 13 bases between the two germline ends. CDR3 length: 16 amino acids. CDR3 region: CASSDPRLTGANVLTF. The CDR3 DNA reads TGTGCCAGCAGTGACCCCAGGTTAACTGGGGCCAACGTCCTGACTTTC.

This clone rates as medium-sized. The rearrangement uses TRBV11-3 and TRBJ2-2, with D unresolved. There are 14 residues in the CDR3. The germline CDR1 and CDR2 sequences are SGHNT and YENEEA. V was shortened by 5 bases and J by 5 bases, with 12 bases between the two germline ends. The DNA of the CDR3 is TGTGCCAGCAGCCGAGCGCAAACTACCGGGGAGCTGTTTTTT. Translated, it gives CASSRAQTTGELFF.

This chain connects TRBV15 to TRBJ2-1; 8 positions match TRBD1. Germline V gene lookup returns CDR1 LNHNV and CDR2 YYDKDF (reference sequence). V lost 0 bases to trimming and J lost 2 bases; unmatched junction nucleotides: 3. The CDR3 covers 16 residues. The CDR3 region is CATSRETGDPYNEQFF. In nucleotides, the CDR3 is TGTGCCACCAGCAGAGAGACAGGGGACCCCTACAATGAGCAGTTCTTC. Looking up the rest from reference TRBV15 and TRBJ2-1 gives the full variable domain: DAMVIQNPRYQVTQFGKPVTLSCSQTLNHNVMYWYQQKSSQAPKLLFHYYDKDFNNEADTPDNFQSRRPNTSFCFLDIRSPGLGDTAMYLCATSRETGDPYNEQFFGPGTRLTVL.